Described below is a single T cell receptor (beta chain) sequence and its context. Its antigen remains unknown. This specimen belongs to a study of shared clonotypes between healthy human individuals. Study observations and caveats: The rarefaction results pointed to incomplete sorted-subset sequencing despite large depth. Memory subsets had estimated richness that was generally smaller than that of naive subsets.

Terminally differentiated effector memory CD45RA+ cells were excluded by CCR7 positive selection of CD45RO-negative cells. Deep level was the assay's run setting. Researchers divided each subset's genomic DNA evenly across several immunoSEQ plates. Method: immunoSEQ multiplex PCR; TCRdb's copy keeps in-frame clones and lacks some. The sample has millions of clones, roughly 91% seen once. Material for sequencing was naive CD8+ T cells from PBMCs. This clonotype originated in a man between 18 and 29 years old in good health. Some clones in this sample may be carry-over from other donors' samples.

CDR3 sequence: CASSSNWNQPQHF. CDR3 DNA: TGTGCCAGCAGTTCGAATTGGAATCAGCCCCAGCATTTT. The V call is TRBV28, the J call TRBJ1-5; D unclear. The V gene lost 4 bases and the J gene lost 4 bases, with 8 bases spanning the gap. The V gene's germline CDR1 is MDHEN and CDR2 SYDVKM. The CDR3 has 13 amino acids.